The present entry profiles one T cell receptor beta chain with its context. This specimen belongs to a study of T-cell memory formation after mild COVID-19. Study-wide context: For the most part, TCR clusters were specific to one donor.

With 1 base removed from V and 4 bases from J, the gap between germline ends came to 14 bases. There are 15 residues in the CDR3. CDR1 and CDR2 (germline): MNHNY, SVGAGI (reference sequence). TCRdb redid the calling of the 5' RACE reads with MiXCR, one entry per CDR3 protein. The table records about 400,000 distinct CDR3 sequences, 20% to 30% of them present only once. The source is an adult woman who had mild COVID-19 (a few samples of this study predate the infection). Cell type and time point are not known. The sequencing input was PBMCs or a T cell subset sorted from them (not recorded which). The V and J genes are TRBV6-6 and TRBJ2-7, with D possibly TRBD2 on 6 matching bases. The CDR3 loop reads CASSYYPRETYEQYF. CDR3 DNA sequence: TGTGCCAGCAGTTACTACCCACGGGAGACGTACGAGCAGTACTTC.